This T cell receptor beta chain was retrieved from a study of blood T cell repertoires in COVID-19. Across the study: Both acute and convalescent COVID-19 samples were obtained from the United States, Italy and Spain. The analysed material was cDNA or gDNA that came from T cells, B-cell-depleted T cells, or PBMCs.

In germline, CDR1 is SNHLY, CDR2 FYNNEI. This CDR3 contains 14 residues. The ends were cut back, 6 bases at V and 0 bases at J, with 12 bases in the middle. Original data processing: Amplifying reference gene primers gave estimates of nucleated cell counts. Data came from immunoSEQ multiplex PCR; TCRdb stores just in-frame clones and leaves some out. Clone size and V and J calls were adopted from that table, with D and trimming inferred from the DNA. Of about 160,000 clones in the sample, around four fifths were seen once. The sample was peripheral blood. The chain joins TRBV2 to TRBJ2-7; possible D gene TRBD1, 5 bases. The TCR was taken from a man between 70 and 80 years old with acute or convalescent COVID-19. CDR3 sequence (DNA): TGTGCCAGCAGGACCCCAGGGCGCTCCTACGAGCAGTACTTC. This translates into CASRTPGRSYEQYF.